This TCR beta chain emerged from a study of cytomegalovirus exposure and HLA in healthy donors. Study-wide results and limits: For most TCR beta V segments, an earlier analysis put the productive rate at about 90% or about 30% of the time.

Remarks on this clone: The target antigen is unknown.

PCR employed 60 Vbeta and 13 Jbeta primers. The data were produced by immunoSEQ multiplex PCR, yet TCRdb's version contains in-frame clones alone and is incomplete. The data contain around 130,000 clones, 70% to 80% of them singletons. The CDR3 loop spans 16 amino acids. The V segment lost 5 bases and the J segment 6 bases; nucleotides outside the gene matches: 14. Germline V gene sequence: CDR1 SGHVS, CDR2 FNYEAQ. This chain uses TRBV7-6 with TRBJ2-5; 8 bases map to TRBD1. This receptor was taken from a woman between 50 and 59 years old in good health and CMV-seronegative. The sample consisted of PBMCs. The CDR3 loop reads CASSNQDREYGKTQYF. CDR3 nucleotide sequence: TGTGCCAGCAGCAACCAGGACAGGGAGTATGGGAAGACCCAGTACTTC.